These 24 T cell receptor beta chains came from one sample sequenced in a study of blood T cells in healthy people across ages. Using a J-beta primer mix together with a sample-barcoded 5' primer, a second PCR was run for roughly 6 to 12 cycles. TCRdb re-derived calls from the 5' RACE reads in MiXCR, one entry per CDR3 protein. The sample carries 700,000 or so distinct CDR3 sequences, about 20% recorded once. Sequenced: blood. The receptor set was obtained from a man aged 65 to 85 in good health.

This clonotype has just a few counts. The V gene is TRBV5-6, the J gene TRBJ2-4; 8 bases are shared with TRBD1. Germline assignment: CDR1 SGHDT and CDR2 YYEEEE. The CDR3 runs 15 residues. J lost 2 bases, V lost 2 bases, and 3 bases had no gene match. CDR3 sequence: CASSFRTGTKNIQYF. The CDR3 DNA sequence: TGTGCCAGCAGCTTCAGGACAGGGACCAAAAACATTCAGTACTTC.

This clonotype has a count of ten or more. V is TRBV12-3 or TRBV12-4 and J is TRBJ2-7, with D possibly TRBD2 on 6 matching bases. The V end was cut by 5 bases, the J end by 2 bases, with 16 bases between. This CDR3 contains 15 residues. The CDR3 nucleotides read TGTGCCAGCAGTCCTCAGACTAGTTGGGCCTACGAGCAGTACTTC. It encodes CASSPQTSWAYEQYF.

This clonotype was picked up many times. V usage is TRBV12-3 or TRBV12-4 and J usage is TRBJ2-7; perhaps TRBD2 as D (5 bases). The V end lost 0 bases, the J end lost 4 bases, and 7 bases lay between the germline ends. The CDR3 is 13 amino acids. The CDR3 region has the DNA TGTGCCAGCAGTTTAGCGAGGGAGTACGAGCAGTACGTC. Amino acids: CASSLAREYEQYV.

Worth noting for this clonotype: One junction end does not reproduce the germline sequence, and a read error may be involved. This chain connects TRBV11-2 to TRBJ2-5; 9 bases are a match to TRBD2. Germline CDR1 SGHAT, CDR2 FQNNGV. CDR3 length equals 14 residues. The CDR3 coding sequence is TGTGCCAGCAGGAAAGGACTAGCGCAGGGATTATTGTTCTTC. Protein sequence: CASRKGLAQGLLFF. Using reference TRBV11-2 and TRBJ2-5 for the parts outside the CDR3, the full variable domain is EAGVAQSPRYKIIEKRQSVAFWCNPISGHATLYWYQQILGQGPKLLIQFQNNGVVDDSQLPKDRFSAERLKGVDSTLKIQPAKLEDSAVYLCASRKGLAQGLLFFGPGTRLLVL.

The chain uses TRBV7-2 and TRBJ2-2, with D tentatively TRBD2 (6 bases). V lost 5 bases to trimming and J lost 4 bases, with 14 bases between them. The CDR3 consists of 15 residues. Per the germline V gene, CDR1 is SGHTA and CDR2 is FQGNSA. CDR3 loop: CASSAGLTTTGELFF. DNA for the CDR3: TGTGCCAGCAGCGCCGGACTAACAACCACCGGGGAGCTGTTTTTT.

There are a few counts of this clonotype. The chain combines TRBV5-5 with TRBJ1-4; 8 bases line up with TRBD1. The CDR3 runs to 16 residues. The V and J ends lost 0 bases and 4 bases, in that order; junction bases with no gene match: 5. Germline V CDR1 and CDR2: SGHKS, YYEKEE (reference sequence). The CDR3 sequence: CASSLAGDRRNEKLFF. Here the CDR3 DNA reads TGTGCCAGCAGCTTGGCCGGGGACAGGCGTAATGAAAAACTGTTTTTT.

This chain uses TRBV4-2 with TRBJ1-1; TRBD1 matches 7 bases. The CDR3 loop spans 14 amino acids. Germline V gene data show CDR1 as LGHNA and CDR2 as YNFKEQ. Losses at the gene ends were 0 bases for V and 5 bases for J; bases not matched to a gene: 3. For the CDR3, the DNA is TGTGCCAGCAGCCAAGATGCAGGGGGGACTGAAGCTTTCTTT. Its protein is CASSQDAGGTEAFF.

The gene calls are TRBV12-3 or TRBV12-4 and TRBJ1-4; D is possibly TRBD1 (5 bases). The CDR3 consists of 15 residues. V was trimmed by 5 bases and J by 4 bases, leaving 14 bases between them. The CDR3 DNA sequence: TGTGCCAGCAGTCCAGCGCAGGGCTTTAATGAAAAACTGTTTTTT. Encoded protein: CASSPAQGFNEKLFF.

This clonotype was counted between two and nine times. The rearrangement links TRBV24-1 to TRBJ2-1; TRBD1 or TRBD2 may be the D gene (5 bases each). Germline-derived CDR1 and CDR2 are KGHDR and SFDVKD. The V gene lost 5 bases and the J gene lost 5 bases, with 12 bases spanning the gap. This CDR3 comprises 14 residues. The CDR3 bases are TGTGCCACCAGTGCGCCAGGGACGCACAATGAGCAGTTCTTC. It codes for CATSAPGTHNEQFF.

This clonotype was seen only once. The gene calls are TRBV12-3 or TRBV12-4 and TRBJ1-5; D uncertain. The CDR3 is 15 residues long. Trimming stripped 3 bases from V and 2 bases from J, with 11 bases between. The CDR3 DNA sequence: TGTGCCAGCAGTTTTATGGGGATGGGCAATCAGCCCCAGCATTTT. This gives the protein CASSFMGMGNQPQHF.

V gene TRBV16 combines with J gene TRBJ1-2, with D hard to call. Looked up from germline, CDR1 is KGHSY and CDR2 is FQNENV. The CDR3 has 13 residues. The DNA for the CDR3 is TGTGCAACCTCGAGAGATTTTAACTATGGCTACACCTTC. Its translation is CATSRDFNYGYTF.

V usage is TRBV4-3 and J usage is TRBJ2-7; D uncertain. This CDR3 region has 14 residues. The ends were cut back, 1 base at V and 0 bases at J, with 7 bases in the middle. CDR1 is LGHNA, CDR2 YSLEER, per germline. CDR3 in amino acids: CASSQADHSYEQYV. The CDR3 bases are TGCGCCAGCAGCCAAGCGGACCACTCCTACGAGCAGTACGTC.

This clonotype was detected many times. J is TRBJ2-1 and V is TRBV6-1; D is uncertain. The CDR3 contains 11 residues. Trimming took off 6 bases at V and 4 bases at J, with 4 bases between the two ends. CDR1 is MNHNS, CDR2 SASEGT, per germline. CDR3 nucleotide sequence: TGTGCCAGCAGCAATTACAATGAGCAGTTCTTC. This sequence encodes CASSNYNEQFF.

This chain joins TRBV15 and TRBJ2-7; 9 nucleotides line up with TRBD1. Germline values: CDR1 LNHNV, CDR2 YYDKDF (reference sequence). This CDR3 has 14 amino acids. The V segment lost 1 base and the J segment 3 bases; nucleotides outside the gene matches: 1. In DNA, the CDR3 is TGTGCCACCAGCAGAGTGGGACAGGGCTACGAGCAGTACTTC. This encodes CATSRVGQGYEQYF.

The chain is built from TRBV12-3 or TRBV12-4 and TRBJ2-3; no reliable D call. With 3 bases removed from V and 1 base from J, the gap between germline ends came to 8 bases. This CDR3 has 14 amino acids. The chain's CDR3 is CASSFGWGTDTQYF. CDR3 nucleotides: TGTGCCAGCAGTTTTGGGTGGGGCACAGATACGCAGTATTTT.

In its sample, this clonotype was seen a few times. CDR3 in amino acids: CASSSSSTQYF. For the CDR3, the DNA is TGTGCCAGCAGTTCAAGCAGTACGCAGTATTTT. The rearrangement links TRBV12-3 or TRBV12-4 to TRBJ2-3; D ambiguous. Trimming stripped 4 bases from V and 8 bases from J, with 7 bases between. This CDR3 is 11 amino acids long.

The chain couples TRBV4-3 to TRBJ1-2; D call uncertain. The CDR3 is made up of 14 amino acids. Deletions cut 0 bases from V and 8 bases from J, with 13 bases between. Germline lookup yields CDR1 LGHNA and CDR2 YSLEER. The CDR3 bases are TGCGCCAGCAGCCAAGATGAGGGAGGGAGCGGCTACACCTTC. This translates into CASSQDEGGSGYTF.

This clonotype was seen many times. The V call is TRBV7-6, the J call TRBJ2-7, with 7 bases that match TRBD1. Unmatched junction bases numbered 7, after V lost 2 bases and J lost 3 bases. Germline V lookup: CDR1 SGHVS, CDR2 FNYEAQ. The CDR3 runs to 15 residues. For the CDR3, the DNA is TGTGCCAGCAGCTTATCGACAGGGCTTCGCTACGAGCAGTACTTC. Translating it yields CASSLSTGLRYEQYF.

The chain carries TRBV5-5 and TRBJ2-2, with D unclear. V was trimmed by 5 bases and J by 6 bases, leaving 14 bases between them. This CDR3 has 14 residues. Germline V CDR1 and CDR2: SGHKS, YYEKEE (reference sequence). As DNA, the CDR3 is TGTGCCAGCAGATCGAAGGTAGCTCCCGGGGAGCTGTTTTTT. Translating it yields CASRSKVAPGELFF.

CDR3 DNA: TGTGCCACCCAGGGACAGGGGGCAATTGGCTACACCTTC. It translates to CATQGQGAIGYTF. The chain joins TRBV24-1 to TRBJ1-2, with 12 bases identical to TRBD1. The germline gives CDR1 KGHDR, CDR2 SFDVKD. CDR3 size: 13 residues. V shed 9 bases and J 7 bases; nucleotides not matched to a gene: 5.

The V gene is TRBV5-1, the J gene TRBJ2-4, with D unclear. Trimming cost V 2 bases and J 2 bases, with 8 bases left between them. The CDR3 loop spans 14 amino acids. From germline, CDR1 is SGHRS and CDR2 YFSETQ. The CDR3 bases are TGCGCCAGCAGCTTTGGGCGCACCAAAAACATTCAGTACTTC. Encoded protein: CASSFGRTKNIQYF.

The CDR3 region has the DNA TGTGCCACCAGCAGAGATACAGCCACCTACGAGCAGTACTTC. Translated, it gives CATSRDTATYEQYF. This chain joins TRBV15 and TRBJ2-5; D call uncertain. The closer fit of TRBJ2-7 to the DNA end suggests the J call may be wrong. CDR3 size: 14 residues. Germline V lookup: CDR1 LNHNV, CDR2 YYDKDF (reference sequence).

This clonotype has only a few counts. The genes are TRBV20-1 and TRBJ2-7; 7 bases agree with TRBD1. Germline values: CDR1 DFQATT, CDR2 SNEGSKA (reference sequence). The ends lost 5 bases at V and 2 bases at J; junction bases unmatched: 6. The CDR3 runs to 13 residues. The CDR3 here is CSAPRDSPYEQYF. The CDR3 DNA sequence: TGCAGTGCTCCACGGGACAGCCCCTACGAGCAGTACTTC.

The rearrangement joins TRBV12-3 or TRBV12-4 to TRBJ2-7, with 10 bases lining up with TRBD2. The DNA matches TRBJ2-1 better at its end, which makes the J call doubtful. CDR3 length: 15 residues. CDR3 loop: CASSQAGGPSYEQFF. In DNA form, the CDR3 reads TGTGCCAGCAGCCAAGCGGGAGGGCCCTCCTATGAGCAGTTCTTC.